The clone carrying this T cell receptor beta chain showed up many times. The sample comes from a study of CD8+CD57+ T cells in acquired aplastic anemia. TCR beta VDJ and CDR3 profiles were obtained from a genomic DNA template. TCRdb passed the reads through MiXCR, listing each CDR3 protein once. This sample has under 350,000 distinct CDR3 sequences, with about 50% found just once. All patients picked for sequencing had shown, by flow cytometry, an expansion of CD8+CD57+ cells. Every patient presented with severe acquired aplastic anemia. Sequencing used sorted CD4+, CD8+, or CD8+CD57+ T cells (not recorded which) from PBMCs. This clonotype was obtained from a human donor with aplastic anemia.

The CDR3 coding sequence is TGTGCCAGCAGCTTTCCCCACTTGCAGACCCAGTACTTC. Protein sequence: CASSFPHLQTQYF. J is TRBJ2-5 and V is TRBV5-8; no clear D gene. V was pared by 2 bases and J by 6 bases, with 11 bases between. The CDR3 has 13 amino acids. Looked up from germline, CDR1 is SGHTS and CDR2 is YDEGEE.